This entry lists 9 T cell receptor beta chains sequenced from one sample in a study of blood T cells in healthy people across ages. A sample-barcoded 5' primer and a J-beta primer mix were used in a second PCR of roughly 7 to 11 cycles. Each CDR3 protein gets one entry after TCRdb re-called the 5' RACE reads with MiXCR. The repertoire consists of about a million distinct CDR3 sequences, with about two fifths occurring once and the leading ten covering approximately 14%. The source material was blood. The receptors stem from a man aged 18 to 29 in good health.

The rearrangement joins TRBV6-4 to TRBJ2-1; possible D gene TRBD1, 6 bases. CDR1 and CDR2 from the germline V gene are MRHNA and SNTAGT. The germline V and J ends were trimmed by 1 base and 8 bases, with 12 bases remaining between them. CDR3 length equals 14 residues. In nucleotides, the CDR3 is TGTGCCAGCAGTGACTTCTACAGGGCCGATGAGCAGTTCTTC. Its translation: CASSDFYRADEQFF.

This chain uses TRBV6-2 or TRBV6-3 with TRBJ2-2; no clear D gene. The CDR3 contains 13 residues. V lost 7 bases, J lost 6 bases, and 12 bases lay in between. Germline CDR1 is MNHEY and CDR2 is SVGEGT. The DNA of the CDR3 is TGTGCCAGCAAGGTTTTCACCGCCGGGGAGCTGTTTTTT. As protein: CASKVFTAGELFF.

Turning to this clonotype: An end of the junction differs from the germline gene, which may be a read error. The V call is TRBV4-3, the J call TRBJ2-3; 9 bases match TRBD2. CDR1 and CDR2 from the germline V gene are LGHNA and YSLEER. This CDR3 has 17 amino acids. The CDR3 loop reads CASNQGGTSIGQDTQYF. In nucleotides, the CDR3 is TGCGCCAGCAACCAAGGAGGGACTAGCATCGGGCAAGATACGCAGTATTTT.

The chain couples TRBV20-1 to TRBJ2-1; D is undetermined. In germline, CDR1 is DFQATT, CDR2 SNEGSKA (reference sequence). The CDR3 is 12 residues long. V was trimmed by 5 bases and J by 8 bases, leaving 13 bases between them. This CDR3 is CSAGIRGDEQFF. The CDR3, as DNA: TGCAGTGCTGGGATTAGAGGCGATGAGCAGTTCTTC.

The V call is TRBV20-1, the J call TRBJ1-6; D is unclear. The V gene's germline CDR1 is DFQATT and CDR2 SNEGSKA (reference sequence). This CDR3 contains 12 residues. CDR3 in amino acids: CTAKTSDSPLHF. For the CDR3, the DNA is TGCACTGCAAAGACGAGCGACTCACCCCTCCACTTT.

This clonotype has only a few counts. The junction does not match germline at one end; this may be a read error. This chain links TRBV4-3 with TRBJ2-1, with 7 bases fitting TRBD2. Germline loops: CDR1 LGHNA, CDR2 YSLEER. CDR3 length: 15 residues. As DNA, the CDR3 is TGCGCTAGCAGCCAAGCGGGGTTCGGATTCAATGAGCAGTTCTTC. Its protein product is CASSQAGFGFNEQFF.

The genes are TRBV6-1 and TRBJ2-7; TRBD1 might be the D (6 bases). Germline V gene data show CDR1 as MNHNS and CDR2 as SASEGT. The CDR3 has 16 amino acids. The V and J ends lost 3 bases and 4 bases respectively, with 19 bases between them. Here the CDR3 DNA reads TGTGCCAGCAGTGACAGGGGCACAGGAGCGGTTTACGAGCAGTACTTC. Protein sequence: CASSDRGTGAVYEQYF.

The gene calls are TRBV9 and TRBJ1-2, with 10 bases identical to TRBD1. J was trimmed by 8 bases and V by 7 bases; bases with no gene match: 11. The CDR3 is 14 residues long. CDR1 is SGDLS and CDR2 is YYNGEE in the germline V gene. The DNA of the CDR3 is TGTGCCAGCGCCGCACCAGGGACAGGGGTGGGCTACACCTTC. Its protein is CASAAPGTGVGYTF. Combining the CDR3 with reference TRBV9 and TRBJ1-2 gives the whole variable domain DSGVTQTPKHLITATGQRVTLRCSPRSGDLSVYWYQQSLDQGLQFLIQYYNGEERAKGNILERFSAQQFPDLHSELNLSSLELGDSALYFCASAAPGTGVGYTFGSGTRLTVV.

This chain connects TRBV14 to TRBJ1-4; the match to TRBD1 covers 8 bases. Germline-derived CDR1 and CDR2 are SGHDN and FVKESK. CDR3 length equals 14 residues. V shed 6 bases and J 7 bases; nucleotides not matched to a gene: 7. This CDR3 reads CASSHRGAGEKLFF. CDR3 coding DNA: TGTGCCAGCAGTCACAGGGGGGCTGGTGAAAAACTGTTTTTT. Full variable domain (missing parts from reference TRBV14 and TRBJ1-4): EAGVTQFPSHSVIEKGQTVTLRCDPISGHDNLYWYRRVMGKEIKFLLHFVKESKQDESGMPNNRFLAERTGGTYSTLKVQPAELEDSGVYFCASSHRGAGEKLFFGSGTQLSVL.